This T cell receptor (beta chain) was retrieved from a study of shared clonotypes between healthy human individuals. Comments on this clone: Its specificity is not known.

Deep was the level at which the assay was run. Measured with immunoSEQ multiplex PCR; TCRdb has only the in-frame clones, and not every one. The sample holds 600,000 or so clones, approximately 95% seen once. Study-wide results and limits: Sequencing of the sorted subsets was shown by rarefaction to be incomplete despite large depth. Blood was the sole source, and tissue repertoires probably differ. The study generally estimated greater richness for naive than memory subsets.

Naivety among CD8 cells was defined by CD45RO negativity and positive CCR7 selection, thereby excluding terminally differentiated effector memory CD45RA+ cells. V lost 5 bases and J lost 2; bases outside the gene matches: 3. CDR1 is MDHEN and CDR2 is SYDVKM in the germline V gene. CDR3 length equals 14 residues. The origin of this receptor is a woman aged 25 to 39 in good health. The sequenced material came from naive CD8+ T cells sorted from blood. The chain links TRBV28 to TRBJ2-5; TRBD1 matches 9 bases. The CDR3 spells CASSQTGGQETQYF. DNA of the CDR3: TGTGCCAGCAGTCAGACAGGGGGACAAGAGACCCAGTACTTC.